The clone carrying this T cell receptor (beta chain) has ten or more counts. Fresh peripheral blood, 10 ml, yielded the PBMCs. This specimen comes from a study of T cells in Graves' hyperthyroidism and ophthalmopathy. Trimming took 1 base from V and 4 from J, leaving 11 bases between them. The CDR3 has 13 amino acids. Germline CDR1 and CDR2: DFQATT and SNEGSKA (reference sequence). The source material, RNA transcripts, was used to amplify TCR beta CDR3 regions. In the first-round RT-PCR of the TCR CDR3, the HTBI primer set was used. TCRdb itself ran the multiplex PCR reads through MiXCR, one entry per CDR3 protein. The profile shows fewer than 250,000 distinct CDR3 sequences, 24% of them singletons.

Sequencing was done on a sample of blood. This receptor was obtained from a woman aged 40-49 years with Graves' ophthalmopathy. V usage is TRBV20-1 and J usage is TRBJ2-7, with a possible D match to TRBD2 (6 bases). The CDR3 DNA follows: TGCAGTGCTAGAGCCACGGGAGAGTACGAGCAGTACTTC. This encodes CSARATGEYEQYF.